The next 32 T cell receptor beta chains were all read from a single sample in a study of blood T cell repertoires in COVID-19. The table came from immunoSEQ multiplex PCR; TCRdb's copy has only in-frame clones and leaves some out. Of about 140,000 clones listed, approximately 84% were seen once; the top ten hold 8% to 10%. Sample: peripheral blood. Receptors were obtained from a woman at least 80 years old in a cohort sampled during active or convalescent COVID-19.

This clone has a single count. The V and J genes are TRBV18 and TRBJ2-1, with TRBD1 identical over 9 bases. The CDR3 has 15 residues. Germline-derived CDR1 and CDR2 are KGHSH and LQKENI. The junction had 7 bases not matched to a gene; V was cut back by 4 bases and J by 6 bases. CDR3 in amino acids: CASSRRDRAINEQFF. CDR3 DNA: TGTGCCAGCTCACGCCGGGACAGGGCCATCAATGAGCAGTTCTTC.

J is TRBJ2-3 and V is TRBV19, with TRBD2 matching over 9 bases. The germline V gene has CDR1 LNHDA and CDR2 SQIVND (reference sequence). J lost 2 bases, V lost 3 bases, and 6 bases had no gene match. The CDR3 runs to 16 residues. CDR3 sequence reads: CASSIPAGGVTDTQYF. CDR3 sequence (DNA): TGTGCCAGTAGTATCCCCGCGGGGGGGGTCACAGATACGCAGTATTTT.

The chain links TRBV3-1 (or the pseudogene TRBV3-2) to TRBJ1-3, with D perhaps matching TRBD1 (5 bases). Germline assignment: CDR1 LGHDT and CDR2 YNNKEL (reference sequence). This CDR3 has 16 residues. The V and J ends lost 4 bases and 0 bases respectively, with 13 bases between them. CDR3 region: CASSRGRGGSGNTIYF. The CDR3 nucleotides read TGTGCCAGCAGCCGGGGACGGGGAGGCTCTGGAAACACCATATATTTT.

The gene calls are TRBV12-3 or TRBV12-4 and TRBJ2-1, with D tentatively TRBD2 (5 bases). V was clipped by 3 bases and J by 7 bases, with 7 bases between them. The CDR3 is 12 amino acids. CDR3 DNA sequence: TGTGCCAGCAGTTTCGCGGGTAATGAGCAGTTCTTC. Encoded protein: CASSFAGNEQFF.

The gene calls are TRBV6-5 and TRBJ2-5; weak D call: TRBD1 (6 bases). The V gene lost 4 bases and the J gene lost 5 bases, with 20 bases spanning the gap. The length of the CDR3 is 16 residues. The germline V gene has CDR1 MNHEY and CDR2 SVGAGI. CDR3 in amino acids: CASSSVRGTRWETQYF. For the CDR3, the DNA is TGTGCCAGCAGTTCGGTTCGAGGGACAAGGTGGGAGACCCAGTACTTC.

The chain joins TRBV19 to TRBJ1-2; D is perhaps TRBD1 (6 bases). The V end lost 5 bases, the J end lost 3 bases, and 10 bases lay between the germline ends. The CDR3 covers 13 residues. In germline, CDR1 is LNHDA, CDR2 SQIVND (reference sequence). The chain's CDR3 is CASSEQGYYGYTF. DNA for the CDR3: TGTGCCAGTAGTGAACAGGGCTACTATGGCTACACCTTC.

This chain joins TRBV9 and TRBJ2-1, with 10 bases lining up with TRBD2. Germline values: CDR1 SGDLS, CDR2 YYNGEE. This CDR3 spans 13 amino acids. V was pared by 3 bases and J by 13 bases, with 7 bases of the junction left unmatched. The CDR3 sequence: CASSAQLAGNQFF. Written as DNA, the CDR3 is TGTGCCAGCAGCGCTCAACTAGCGGGGAATCAGTTCTTC.

The chain employs TRBV18 and TRBJ2-2, with 7 bases identical to TRBD2. CDR3 length: 15 residues. The V segment lost 3 bases and the J segment 5 bases; nucleotides outside the gene matches: 6. Germline CDR1 KGHSH, CDR2 LQKENI. CDR3 loop: CASSPSGVRTGELFF. The CDR3 DNA sequence: TGTGCCAGCTCACCCAGCGGGGTCAGAACCGGGGAGCTGTTTTTT. Complete variable domain (other parts from reference TRBV18 and TRBJ2-2): NAGVMQNPRHLVRRRGQEARLRCSPMKGHSHVYWYRQLPEEGLKFMVYLQKENIIDESGMPKERFSAEFPKEGPSILRIQQVVRGDSAAYFCASSPSGVRTGELFFGEGSRLTVL.

The genes are TRBV6-2 or TRBV6-3 and TRBJ1-5; D not resolved. V was clipped by 0 bases and J by 4 bases, with 13 bases between them. CDR3 length: 16 amino acids. CDR1 and CDR2 from the germline V gene are MNHEY and SVGEGT. The CDR3 DNA reads as TGTGCCAGCAGTTACTCGGCGGGTTCGGGGAATCAGCCCCAGCATTTT. It specifies CASSYSAGSGNQPQHF.

The chain uses TRBV6-5 and TRBJ1-4, with 8 bases matching TRBD1. Germline V lookup: CDR1 MNHEY, CDR2 SVGAGI. The CDR3 has 13 residues. Losses at the gene ends were 6 bases for V and 7 bases for J; bases not matched to a gene: 4. This CDR3 is CASSVDRGEKLFF. The CDR3 DNA is TGTGCCAGCAGCGTTGACAGGGGTGAAAAACTGTTTTTT.

The chain joins TRBV18 to TRBJ2-2; 9 positions agree with TRBD1. Germline CDR1 is KGHSH and CDR2 is LQKENI. The trim removed 0 bases at V and 6 bases at J, leaving 5 bases unmatched. The CDR3 length is 16 residues. The CDR3 DNA reads as TGTGCCAGCTCACCACCGGGGACAGGGTTGTCCGGGGAGCTGTTTTTT. Translated: CASSPPGTGLSGELFF.

This rearrangement joins TRBV6-1 to TRBJ1-2; D is unresolved. The CDR3 runs to 14 residues. Germline CDR1 and CDR2: MNHNS and SASEGT. The ends were cut back, 1 base at V and 2 bases at J, with 8 bases in the middle. CDR3: CASSEVLENYGYTF. The CDR3 nucleotides are TGTGCCAGCAGTGAAGTGTTAGAAAACTATGGCTACACCTTC.

The chain uses TRBV24-1 and TRBJ2-3, with 11 bases fitting TRBD1. This CDR3 is built from 18 residues. Unmatched junction bases numbered 12, after V lost 3 bases and J lost 5 bases. The germline V gene encodes CDR1 KGHDR and CDR2 SFDVKD. The CDR3 is CATSDPTPGQGAQDTQYF. The CDR3 coding sequence is TGTGCCACCAGTGATCCTACGCCAGGACAGGGGGCGCAAGATACGCAGTATTTT.

The chain has TRBV19 and TRBJ1-2; possible D gene TRBD1, 5 bases. CDR1 and CDR2 from the germline V gene are LNHDA and SQIVND (reference sequence). V was pared by 8 bases and J by 7 bases, with 17 bases between. This CDR3 spans 13 amino acids. For the CDR3, the DNA is TGTGCCAGTTGCAGGGACTATGAGGGTGGCTACACCTTC. It translates to CASCRDYEGGYTF.

This clone has a handful of counts. This chain joins TRBV18 and TRBJ1-3, with D possibly being TRBD1 (5 bases). The V end was cut by 2 bases, the J end by 0 bases, with 8 bases between. The CDR3 spans 15 residues. Looked up from germline, CDR1 is KGHSH and CDR2 is LQKENI. CDR3: CASSPGTRSGNTIYF. Here the CDR3 DNA reads TGTGCCAGCTCACCAGGGACTCGCTCTGGAAACACCATATATTTT.

As DNA, the CDR3 is TGCGCCAGCCGGGACAGGGACACAGATACGCAGTATTTT. Encoded protein: CASRDRDTDTQYF. The rearrangement joins TRBV4-1 to TRBJ2-3; TRBD1 matches 9 bases. The V gene's germline CDR1 is MGHRA and CDR2 YSYEKL. This CDR3 has 13 residues. V lost 8 bases to trimming and J lost 2 bases; unmatched junction nucleotides: 2.

This clone was observed a handful of times. The J gene is TRBJ1-2, the V gene TRBV28; the D is unclear. Germline V gives CDR1 MDHEN, CDR2 SYDVKM. Trimming took 7 bases from V and 5 from J, leaving 11 bases between them. The CDR3 covers 12 residues. CDR3 sequence reads: CASIGGGYGYTF. The DNA for the CDR3 is TGTGCCAGCATCGGCGGAGGATATGGCTACACCTTC.

The CDR3 bases are TGTGCTAGTGGTTGGTCCAGGACCCAGTACTTC. Translation: CASGWSRTQYF. The chain links TRBV12-5 to TRBJ2-5; D is ambiguous. V lost 4 bases and J lost 7, with 7 bases in between. CDR1 is LGHNT, CDR2 FRNRAP, per germline. The CDR3 consists of 11 residues.

The chain has TRBV7-9 and TRBJ2-5; D ambiguous. The CDR3 totals 13 residues. Germline V gene data show CDR1 as SEHNR and CDR2 as FQNEAQ (reference sequence). Between the trimmed V and J ends, which lost 5 bases and 5 bases, there was a span of 12 bases. CDR3: CASSAARRETQYF. CDR3 nucleotide sequence: TGTGCCAGCAGCGCCGCACGTCGGGAGACCCAGTACTTC.

V and J are TRBV4-2 and TRBJ2-3; perhaps TRBD2 as D (5 bases). The CDR3 has 17 amino acids. Germline V gene lookup returns CDR1 LGHNA and CDR2 YNFKEQ. V was shortened by 0 bases and J by 4 bases, with 17 bases between the two germline ends. CDR3 sequence reads: CASSQDGSAVPSDTQYF. As DNA, the CDR3 is TGTGCCAGCAGCCAAGATGGGTCAGCGGTTCCATCAGATACGCAGTATTTT.

This clone was seen a handful of times. The genes are TRBV18 and TRBJ1-1; a weak D match, TRBD1 (6 bases). CDR3 length equals 13 residues. The germline V gene has CDR1 KGHSH and CDR2 LQKENI. The germline V and J ends were trimmed by 5 bases and 6 bases, with 13 bases remaining between them. The CDR3 is CASSGGQGSEAFF. In nucleotides, the CDR3 is TGTGCCAGCTCAGGGGGCCAGGGATCTGAAGCTTTCTTT. Full variable domain (outside the CDR3, taken from reference TRBV18 and TRBJ1-1): NAGVMQNPRHLVRRRGQEARLRCSPMKGHSHVYWYRQLPEEGLKFMVYLQKENIIDESGMPKERFSAEFPKEGPSILRIQQVVRGDSAAYFCASSGGQGSEAFFGQGTRLTVV.

Concerning this clone itself: A read error may produce the germline difference seen at one junction end. The rearrangement joins TRBV30 to TRBJ2-7, with unresolved D. The CDR3 loop spans 11 amino acids. Germline CDR1 reads GTSNPN; CDR2 reads SVGIG (reference sequence). The CDR3 nucleotides read TGTGCCTGGAGTGACTCCTTCGAGCAGTACTTC. Translating it yields CAWSDSFEQYF. Drawing the rest from reference TRBV30 and TRBJ2-7, the complete variable domain is SQTIHQWPATLVQPVGSPLSLECTVEGTSNPNLYWYRQAAGRGLQLLFYSVGIGQISSEVPQNLSASRPQDRQFILSSKKLLLSDSGFYLCAWSDSFEQYFGPGTRLTVT.

The genes are TRBV4-2 and TRBJ2-7; D is perhaps TRBD1 (6 bases). Trimming stripped 0 bases from V and 1 base from J, with 10 bases between. This CDR3 comprises 15 residues. Per the germline V gene, CDR1 is LGHNA and CDR2 is YNFKEQ. CDR3 coding DNA: TGTGCCAGCAGCCAAGAGGGGGCGAGTTCCTACGAGCAGTACTTC. Translating gives CASSQEGASSYEQYF.

This clone showed up just a few times. The rearrangement links TRBV18 to TRBJ1-1, with TRBD1 matching 8 bases. Germline CDR1 reads KGHSH; CDR2 reads LQKENI. This CDR3 spans 14 amino acids. With V trimmed by 6 bases and J by 4 bases, 7 bases remained unmatched. CDR3 protein: CASSWGQDFTEAFF. As DNA, the CDR3 is TGTGCCAGCTCCTGGGGACAGGACTTCACTGAAGCTTTCTTT.

This sequence joins TRBV3-1 (or the pseudogene TRBV3-2) and TRBJ2-4, with 11 bases that match TRBD1. The CDR3 extends over 16 amino acids. The junction had 8 bases not matched to a gene; V was cut back by 4 bases and J by 6 bases. Germline V gives CDR1 LGHDT, CDR2 YNNKEL (reference sequence). DNA of the CDR3: TGTGCCAGCAGCCGCGGGACAGGGGGTACAGGAAACATTCAGTACTTC. Its translation: CASSRGTGGTGNIQYF.

A remark on this clone: The sample carries other DNA sequences with the same CDR3. J is TRBJ2-7 and V is TRBV28; 8 positions agree with TRBD1. The CDR3 is 13 residues long. V lost 7 bases to trimming and J lost 5 bases; unmatched junction nucleotides: 7. Germline CDR1 and CDR2: MDHEN and SYDVKM. Here the CDR3 reads CASTQGQGDEQYV. Here the CDR3 DNA reads TGTGCCAGCACCCAAGGACAGGGAGACGAGCAGTACGTC.

This clone turned up a few times. The genes are TRBV19 and TRBJ2-2; possible D gene TRBD1, 6 bases. The ends were cut back, 6 bases at V and 5 bases at J, with 13 bases in the middle. CDR1 and CDR2 from the germline V gene are LNHDA and SQIVND (reference sequence). The CDR3 runs to 14 residues. Here the CDR3 reads CASSRSTGTGELFF. The CDR3 DNA follows: TGTGCCAGTAGCCGATCGACAGGTACCGGGGAGCTGTTTTTT.

Worth noting for this clone: Other DNA sequences in the sample encode the same CDR3. The J gene is TRBJ2-5, the V gene TRBV5-1, with D hard to call. Trimming left V 0 bases short and J 3 bases short, with 3 bases between. CDR1 and CDR2 (germline): SGHRS, YFSETQ. The CDR3 is 12 amino acids. Here the CDR3 reads CASSLAEETQYF. CDR3 nucleotide sequence: TGCGCCAGCAGCTTGGCGGAAGAGACCCAGTACTTC.

The chain couples TRBV5-1 to TRBJ2-5; D remains unclear. Trimming took off 4 bases at V and 0 bases at J, with 10 bases between the two ends. The CDR3 runs to 14 residues. Looked up from germline, CDR1 is SGHRS and CDR2 is YFSETQ. Here the CDR3 reads CASSPYKYQETQYF. CDR3 in DNA: TGCGCCAGCAGCCCATACAAATACCAAGAGACCCAGTACTTC.

V is TRBV4-3 and J is TRBJ2-3, with D possibly being TRBD2 (5 bases). The CDR3 runs to 13 residues. CDR1 is LGHNA and CDR2 is YSLEER in the germline V gene. Deletions cut 4 bases from V and 5 bases from J, with 10 bases between. The CDR3 is CASSLSGVDTQYF. Written as DNA, the CDR3 is TGCGCCAGCAGCCTTTCCGGGGTAGATACGCAGTATTTT.

The chain carries TRBV18 and TRBJ2-5, with 7 bases that match TRBD1. The CDR3 has 15 amino acids. J gave up 5 bases and V 1 base, and 7 bases lay outside the gene matches. The germline V gene has CDR1 KGHSH and CDR2 LQKENI. The DNA of the CDR3 is TGTGCCAGCTCACCACTCCAGGGGGAAGGGGAGACCCAGTACTTC. Amino acids: CASSPLQGEGETQYF.

The rearrangement joins TRBV7-9 to TRBJ2-7; weak D call: TRBD1 (8 bases). This CDR3 has 14 amino acids. Trimming removed 5 bases from V and 7 bases from J, with 18 bases in between. In germline, CDR1 is SEHNR, CDR2 FQNEAQ (reference sequence). This CDR3 reads CASSTRTGRDEQYF. Here the CDR3 DNA reads TGTGCCAGCAGCACGCGGACAGGGAGGGATGAGCAGTACTTC.